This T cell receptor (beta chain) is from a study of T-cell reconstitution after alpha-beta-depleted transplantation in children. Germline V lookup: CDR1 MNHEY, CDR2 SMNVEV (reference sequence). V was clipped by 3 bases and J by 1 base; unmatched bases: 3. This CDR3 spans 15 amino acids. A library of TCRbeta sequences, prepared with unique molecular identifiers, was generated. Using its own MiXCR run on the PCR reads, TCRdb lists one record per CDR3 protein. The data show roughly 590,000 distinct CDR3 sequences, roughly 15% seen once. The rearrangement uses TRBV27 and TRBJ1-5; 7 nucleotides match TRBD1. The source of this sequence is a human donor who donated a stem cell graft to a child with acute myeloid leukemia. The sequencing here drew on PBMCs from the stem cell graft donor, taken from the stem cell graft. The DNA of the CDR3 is TGTGCCAGCAGTTTGGACAGGAAGAGCAATCAGCCCCAGCATTTT. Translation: CASSLDRKSNQPQHF.